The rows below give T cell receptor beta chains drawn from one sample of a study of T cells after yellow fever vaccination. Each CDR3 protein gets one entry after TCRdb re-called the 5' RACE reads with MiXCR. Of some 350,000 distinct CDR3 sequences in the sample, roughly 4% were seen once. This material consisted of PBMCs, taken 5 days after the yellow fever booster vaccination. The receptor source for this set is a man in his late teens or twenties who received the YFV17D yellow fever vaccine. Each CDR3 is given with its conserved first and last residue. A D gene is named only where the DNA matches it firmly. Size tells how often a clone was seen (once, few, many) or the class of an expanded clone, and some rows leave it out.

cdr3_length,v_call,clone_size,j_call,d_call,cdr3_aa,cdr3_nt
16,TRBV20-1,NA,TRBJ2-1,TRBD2,CSAATSGGASYNEQFF,TGCAGTGCTGCGACTAGCGGGGGGGCGTCCTACAATGAGCAGTTCTTC
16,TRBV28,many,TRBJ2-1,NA,CASSPPGSVDYNEQFF,TGTGCCAGCAGTCCCCCCGGGTCGGTCGACTACAATGAGCAGTTCTTC
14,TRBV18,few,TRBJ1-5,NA,CASSLPPPGVVQHF,TGTGCCAGCTCACTCCCTCCGCCCGGTGTAGTCCAGCATTTT
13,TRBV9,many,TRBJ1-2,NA,CASSVVIGYGYTF,TGTGCCAGCAGCGTAGTTATCGGCTATGGCTACACCTTC
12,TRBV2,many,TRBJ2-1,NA,CASSGPYNEQFF,TGTGCCAGCAGTGGACCCTACAATGAGCAGTTCTTC
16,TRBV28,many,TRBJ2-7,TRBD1,CASSLGSGTGGYEQYF,TGTGCCAGCAGTTTAGGCTCCGGGACAGGGGGCTACGAGCAGTACTTC
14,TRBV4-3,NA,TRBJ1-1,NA,CASSQLLRLREAFF,TGCGCCAGCAGCCAACTTCTACGTTTGAGGGAGGCTTTCTTT
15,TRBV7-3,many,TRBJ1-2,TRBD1,CASSRGTGGAYGYTF,TGTGCCAGCAGCAGAGGGACAGGGGGCGCCTATGGCTACACCTTC
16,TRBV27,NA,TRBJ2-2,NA,CASSFVAGAWGGELFF,TGTGCCAGCAGTTTTGTGGCTGGGGCGTGGGGTGGGGAGCTGTTTTTT
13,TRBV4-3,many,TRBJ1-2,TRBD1,CASSPTGDYGYTF,TGCGCCAGCAGCCCGACAGGGGACTATGGCTACACCTTC
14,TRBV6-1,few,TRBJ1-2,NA,CASSEGGFVWGYTF,TGTGCCAGCAGCGAAGGGGGGTTCGTATGGGGCTACACCTTC
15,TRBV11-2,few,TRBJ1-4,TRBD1,CASSPQQGEVEKLFF,TGTGCCAGCAGCCCCCAACAGGGGGAGGTTGAAAAACTGTTTTTT
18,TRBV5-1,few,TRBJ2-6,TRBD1,CASSFFDRGKSGANVLTF,TGCGCCAGCAGCTTCTTCGACAGGGGGAAGTCTGGGGCCAACGTCCTGACTTTC
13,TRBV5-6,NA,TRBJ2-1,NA,CASSLPPVNEQFF,TGTGCCAGCAGCTTGCCTCCGGTTAACGAGCAGTTCTTC
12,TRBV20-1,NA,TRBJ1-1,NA,CSARAQNTEAFF,TGCAGTGCTAGAGCCCAGAACACTGAAGCTTTCTTT
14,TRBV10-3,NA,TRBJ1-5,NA,CAISESRGNQPQHF,TGTGCCATCAGTGAGTCGAGAGGGAATCAGCCCCAGCATTTT
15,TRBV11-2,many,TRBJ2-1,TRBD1,CASSPRTGAYNEQFF,TGTGCCAGCAGCCCCCGGACAGGGGCCTACAATGAGCAGTTCTTC
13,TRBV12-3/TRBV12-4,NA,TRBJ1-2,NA,CASSSRGREGYTF,TGTGCCAGCAGTTCCAGGGGACGGGAAGGCTACACCTTC
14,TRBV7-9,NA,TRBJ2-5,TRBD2,CASSWRGGEETQYF,TGTGCCAGCAGCTGGCGGGGGGGCGAAGAGACCCAGTACTTC
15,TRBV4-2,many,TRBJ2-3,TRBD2,CASSQELAGTDTQYF,TGTGCCAGCAGCCAAGAACTAGCGGGCACAGATACGCAGTATTTT
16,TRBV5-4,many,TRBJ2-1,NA,CASSLGGFRGDNEQFF,TGTGCCAGCAGCTTGGGGGGATTTCGCGGAGACAATGAGCAGTTCTTC
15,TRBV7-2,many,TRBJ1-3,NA,CASSLFRGVGNTIYF,TGTGCCAGCAGCTTATTTAGGGGTGTCGGAAACACCATATATTTT
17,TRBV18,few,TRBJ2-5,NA,CASSPGLIGLFQETQYF,TGTGCCAGCTCACCTGGTTTGATTGGGCTTTTTCAAGAGACCCAGTACTTC
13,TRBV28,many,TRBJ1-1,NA,CASSLIYDTEAFF,TGTGCCAGCAGTTTAATTTACGACACTGAAGCTTTCTTT